This T cell receptor (beta chain) was sequenced in a study of CD8 T cells in Susac syndrome. RNA amounts of about 0.45 to 1 ug underwent reverse transcription with random hexamers. The CDR3 of TCR beta was amplified by immunoSEQ multiplex PCR across 54 Vbeta and 13 Jbeta. TCRdb reanalysed the immunoSEQ multiplex PCR reads using MiXCR and keeps one entry per CDR3 protein. The sample gives some 300,000 distinct CDR3 sequences, approximately 85% of which show up once; 0.21% is in the top ten. The germline V gene encodes CDR1 SGHTA and CDR2 FQGNSA. V was clipped by 3 bases and J by 1 base, with 6 bases between them. This CDR3 has 14 amino acids.

V usage is TRBV7-2 and J usage is TRBJ2-2; unclear D gene. Sequencing used CD8+ T cells from PBMCs. This sequence originates from a human donor with multiple sclerosis. CDR3 in amino acids: CASSFSRNTGELFF. As DNA, the CDR3 is TGTGCCAGCAGCTTTAGTAGGAACACCGGGGAGCTGTTTTTT.